This T cell receptor beta chain came from a study of Ad26.COV2.S vaccination and SARS-CoV-2 variants. TCRdb's table, derived via immunoSEQ multiplex PCR, lists solely in-frame clones and lacks some. The profile shows about 680,000 clones, approximately 88% of them singletons. The treatment was: roughly 20 received Ad26.COV2.S at low or high dose, single or two shots; about five received placebo; per-sample allocation not given. Samples analyzed were those drawn on day 63 after the first vaccine or placebo injection. This TCR came from a person aged 18-60 years who received the Ad26.COV2.S COVID-19 vaccine or a placebo. Material: peripheral blood, obtained in a trial of Ad26.COV2.S vaccine versus placebo.

The CDR3 here is CASSQPGQGYEQYF. CDR3 nucleotides: TGTGCCAGCAGCCAGCCGGGACAGGGTTACGAGCAGTACTTC. This chain links TRBV7-2 with TRBJ2-7, with TRBD1 matching over 9 bases. The CDR3 totals 14 residues. Germline V gene data show CDR1 as SGHTA and CDR2 as FQGNSA. The V segment lost 5 bases and the J segment 4 bases; nucleotides outside the gene matches: 6.